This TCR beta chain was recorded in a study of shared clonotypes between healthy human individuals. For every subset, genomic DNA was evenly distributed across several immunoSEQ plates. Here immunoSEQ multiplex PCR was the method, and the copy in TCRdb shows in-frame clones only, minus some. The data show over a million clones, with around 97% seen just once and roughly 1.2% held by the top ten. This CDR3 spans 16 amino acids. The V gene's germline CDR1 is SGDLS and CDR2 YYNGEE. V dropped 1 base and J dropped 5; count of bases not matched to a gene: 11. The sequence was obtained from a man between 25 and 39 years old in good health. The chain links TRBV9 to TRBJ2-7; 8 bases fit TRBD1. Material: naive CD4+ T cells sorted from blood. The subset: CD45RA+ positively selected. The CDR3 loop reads CASSVNPLGQDNEQYF. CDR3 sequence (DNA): TGTGCCAGCAGCGTAAATCCCCTGGGACAGGATAACGAGCAGTACTTC. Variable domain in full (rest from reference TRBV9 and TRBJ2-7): DSGVTQTPKHLITATGQRVTLRCSPRSGDLSVYWYQQSLDQGLQFLIQYYNGEERAKGNILERFSAQQFPDLHSELNLSSLELGDSALYFCASSVNPLGQDNEQYFGPGTRLTVT.